This T cell receptor beta chain was sequenced for a study of CD8+CD57+ T cells in acquired aplastic anemia. The CDR3 contains 14 residues. CDR1 SGHTA and CDR2 FQGNSA come from the germline V gene. As concerns this clonotype: Mismatch with germline at one junction end may stem from a read error.

TCR beta VDJ and CDR3 were profiled, and genomic DNA was the template. In TCRdb, the reads were re-called with MiXCR into one record per CDR3 protein. The profile shows a few hundred thousand distinct CDR3 sequences, 55% to 70% of them singletons. This sequence joins TRBV7-2 and TRBJ1-2; D gene uncertain. Sequences were obtained from sorted CD4+, CD8+, or CD8+CD57+ T cells (not recorded which) from PBMCs. The TCR originated in a human donor in good health, serving as a control. CDR3 protein: CASTSLELNYDDFF. The CDR3, as DNA: TGTGCCAGCACCTCCTTAGAATTGAACTATGACGACTTCTTC.